This TCR beta chain comes out of a study of CXCR3-negative and CXCR3-positive naive CD8 T cells. As for the study in general: Roughly 1.5 +/- 0.3 million TRB reads came from each library, giving 110 million to 150 million in total.

There are 15 residues in the CDR3. Germline CDR1 and CDR2: LGHDT and YNNKEL (reference sequence). Each TRB cDNA library was prepared by 5' RACE (with UMI labels). Using the 5' RACE reads, TCRdb records one entry per CDR3 protein without DNA. The sample includes about 120,000 distinct CDR3 sequences. In regard to this clonotype: As yet, its antigen is unknown.

Whole-study findings and limits: Higher TRB CDR3 hydrophobicity marked CXCR3-positive naive cells relative to CXCR3-negative naive cells.

The rearrangement joins TRBV3-1 to TRBJ2-1. The source is a human donor in good health. Some clones in this sample may be carry-over from other donors' samples. The sample was naive CXCR3+ CD8+ T cells from blood. Described subset: CD45RO-CCR7+CD27+CD95- naive CD8+ T cells expressing CXCR3 (TNR3+). The CDR3 loop reads CASSQGGGSYNEQFF.